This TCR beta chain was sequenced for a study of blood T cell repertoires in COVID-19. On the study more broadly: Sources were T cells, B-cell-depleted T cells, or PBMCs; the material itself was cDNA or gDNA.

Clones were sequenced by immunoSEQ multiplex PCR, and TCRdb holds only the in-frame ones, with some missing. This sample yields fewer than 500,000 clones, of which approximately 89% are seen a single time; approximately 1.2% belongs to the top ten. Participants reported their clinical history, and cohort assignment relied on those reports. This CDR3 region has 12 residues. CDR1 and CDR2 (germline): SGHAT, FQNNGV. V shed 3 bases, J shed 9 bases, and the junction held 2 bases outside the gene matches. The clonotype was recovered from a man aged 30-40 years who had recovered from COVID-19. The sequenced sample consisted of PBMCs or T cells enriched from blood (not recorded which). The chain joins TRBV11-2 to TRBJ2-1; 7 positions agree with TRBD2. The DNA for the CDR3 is TGTGCCAGCAGCTTCGGGGGGAGTGAGCAGTTCTTC. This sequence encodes CASSFGGSEQFF.